The clone carrying this T cell receptor beta chain was observed a few times. The CDR3 runs 14 residues. Germline values: CDR1 SGDLS, CDR2 YYNGEE. The V and J ends lost 0 bases and 4 bases respectively, with 11 bases between them. Here immunoSEQ multiplex PCR was the method, and the copy in TCRdb shows in-frame clones only, minus some. The table lists roughly 67,000 clones, 80% to 85% of them singletons, with 7.5% to 9% in the top ten. The data were taken from a study of blood T cell repertoires in COVID-19. This receptor was taken from a man aged 45-60 years with active COVID-19. The chain has TRBV9 and TRBJ2-7; no reliable D call. The material sequenced was peripheral blood. In DNA form, the CDR3 reads TGTGCCAGCAGCGTAGGCAGTTATCAATACGAGCAGTACTTC. Translated, it gives CASSVGSYQYEQYF.